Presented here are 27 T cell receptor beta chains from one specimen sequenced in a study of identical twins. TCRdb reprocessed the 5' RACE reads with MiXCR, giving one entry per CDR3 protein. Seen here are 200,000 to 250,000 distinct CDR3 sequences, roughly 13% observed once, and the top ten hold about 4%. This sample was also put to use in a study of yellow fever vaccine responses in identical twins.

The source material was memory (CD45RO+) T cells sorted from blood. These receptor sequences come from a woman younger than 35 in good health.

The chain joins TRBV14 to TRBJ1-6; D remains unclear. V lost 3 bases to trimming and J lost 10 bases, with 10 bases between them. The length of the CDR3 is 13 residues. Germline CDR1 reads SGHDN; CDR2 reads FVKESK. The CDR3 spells CASSQGFRSPLHF. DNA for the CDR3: TGTGCCAGCAGCCAGGGGTTTAGATCACCCCTCCACTTT.

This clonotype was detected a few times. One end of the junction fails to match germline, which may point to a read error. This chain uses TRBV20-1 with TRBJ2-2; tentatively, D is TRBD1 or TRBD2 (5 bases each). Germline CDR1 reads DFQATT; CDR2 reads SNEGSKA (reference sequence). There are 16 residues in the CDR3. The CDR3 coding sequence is TGCTGTGCTAGAGATTTGAGGGGACCGAACACCGGGGAGCTGTTTTTT. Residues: CCARDLRGPNTGELFF.

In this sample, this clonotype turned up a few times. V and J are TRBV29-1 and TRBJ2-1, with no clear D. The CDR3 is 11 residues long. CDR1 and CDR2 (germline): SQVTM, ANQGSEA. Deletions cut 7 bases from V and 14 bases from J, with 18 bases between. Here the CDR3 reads CSATDFPSEFF. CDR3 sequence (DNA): TGCAGCGCCACTGACTTTCCATCGGAGTTCTTC.

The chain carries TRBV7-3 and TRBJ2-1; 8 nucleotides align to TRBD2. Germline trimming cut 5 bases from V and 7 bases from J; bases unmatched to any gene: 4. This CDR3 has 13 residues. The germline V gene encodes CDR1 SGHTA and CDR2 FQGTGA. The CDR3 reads CASSGGLGNEQFF. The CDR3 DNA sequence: TGTGCCAGCAGCGGGGGACTAGGAAATGAGCAGTTCTTC.

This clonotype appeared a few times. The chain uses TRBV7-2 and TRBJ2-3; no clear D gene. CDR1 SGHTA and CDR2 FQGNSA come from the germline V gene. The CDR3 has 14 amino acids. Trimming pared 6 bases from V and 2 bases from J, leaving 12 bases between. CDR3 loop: CASSPAANTDTQYF. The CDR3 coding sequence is TGTGCCAGCAGTCCTGCGGCAAACACAGATACGCAGTATTTT.

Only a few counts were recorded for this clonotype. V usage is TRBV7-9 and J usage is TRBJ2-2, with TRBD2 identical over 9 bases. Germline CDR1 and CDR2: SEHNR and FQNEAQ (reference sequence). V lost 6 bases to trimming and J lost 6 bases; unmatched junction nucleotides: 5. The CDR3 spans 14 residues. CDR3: CASRIAGEAGELFF. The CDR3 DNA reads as TGTGCCAGCAGGATAGCGGGAGAGGCCGGGGAGCTGTTTTTT.

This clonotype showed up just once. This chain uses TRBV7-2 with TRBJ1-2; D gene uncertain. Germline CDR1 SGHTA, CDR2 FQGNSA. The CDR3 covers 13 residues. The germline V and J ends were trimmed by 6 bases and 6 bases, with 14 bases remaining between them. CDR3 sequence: CASRERPFNGYTF. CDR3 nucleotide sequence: TGTGCCAGCAGAGAGAGACCGTTCAATGGCTACACCTTC.

The CDR3 nucleotides read TGTGCCAGCAGCCTTTTCGGGTCTAGCGGGGGGAGGGAAAAGACCCAGTACTTC. Encoded protein: CASSLFGSSGGREKTQYF. The genes are TRBV11-2 and TRBJ2-5, with 11 bases that match TRBD2. V lost 5 bases and J lost 6; bases outside the gene matches: 17. Per the germline V gene, CDR1 is SGHAT and CDR2 is FQNNGV. The CDR3 totals 18 residues.

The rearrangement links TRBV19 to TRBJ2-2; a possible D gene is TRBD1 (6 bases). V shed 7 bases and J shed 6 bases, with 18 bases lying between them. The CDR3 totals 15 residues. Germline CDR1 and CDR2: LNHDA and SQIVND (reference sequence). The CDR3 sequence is CASNQGFIGAGELFF. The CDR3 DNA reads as TGTGCCAGTAATCAGGGGTTCATTGGTGCCGGGGAGCTGTTTTTT.

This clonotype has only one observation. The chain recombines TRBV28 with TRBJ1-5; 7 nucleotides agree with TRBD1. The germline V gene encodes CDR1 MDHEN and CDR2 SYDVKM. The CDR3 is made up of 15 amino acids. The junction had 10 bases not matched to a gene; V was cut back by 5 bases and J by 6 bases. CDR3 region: CASSPDLDRTQPQHF. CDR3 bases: TGTGCCAGCAGTCCCGACCTGGACAGGACTCAGCCCCAGCATTTT.

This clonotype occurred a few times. Here the CDR3 DNA reads TGCAGTGCTAGTTCGGGAGACGGGAGCACAGATACGCAGTATTTT. It specifies CSASSGDGSTDTQYF. V usage is TRBV20-1 and J usage is TRBJ2-3; tentatively, D is TRBD2 (6 bases). Germline V gene sequence: CDR1 DFQATT, CDR2 SNEGSKA (reference sequence). The V gene lost 3 bases and the J gene lost 0 bases, with 13 bases spanning the gap. The CDR3 consists of 15 residues.

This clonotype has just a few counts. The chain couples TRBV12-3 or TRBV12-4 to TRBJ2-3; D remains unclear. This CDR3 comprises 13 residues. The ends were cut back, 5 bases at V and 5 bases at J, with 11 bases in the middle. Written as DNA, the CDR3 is TGTGCCAGCAGTGGACCCCGTGGAGATACGCAGTATTTT. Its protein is CASSGPRGDTQYF.

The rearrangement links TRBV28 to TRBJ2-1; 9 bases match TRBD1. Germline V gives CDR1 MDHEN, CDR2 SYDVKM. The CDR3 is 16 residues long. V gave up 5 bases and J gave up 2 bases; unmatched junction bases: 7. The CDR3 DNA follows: TGTGCCAGCAGTCCATCCGGGACAGGGACCTACAATGAGCAGTTCTTC. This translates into CASSPSGTGTYNEQFF.

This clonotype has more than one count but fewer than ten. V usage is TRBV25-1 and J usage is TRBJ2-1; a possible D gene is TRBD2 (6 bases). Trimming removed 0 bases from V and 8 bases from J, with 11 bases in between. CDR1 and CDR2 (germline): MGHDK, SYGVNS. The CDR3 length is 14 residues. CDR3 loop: CASSEYGSLDEQFF. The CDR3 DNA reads TGTGCCAGCAGTGAATACGGGAGTCTCGATGAGCAGTTCTTC.

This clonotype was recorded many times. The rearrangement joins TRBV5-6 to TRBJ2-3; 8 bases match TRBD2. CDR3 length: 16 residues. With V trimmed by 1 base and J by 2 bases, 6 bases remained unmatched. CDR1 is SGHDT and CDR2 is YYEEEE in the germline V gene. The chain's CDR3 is CASSLFTGGTTDTQYF. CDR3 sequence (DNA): TGTGCCAGCAGCTTGTTTACGGGGGGGACCACAGATACGCAGTATTTT.

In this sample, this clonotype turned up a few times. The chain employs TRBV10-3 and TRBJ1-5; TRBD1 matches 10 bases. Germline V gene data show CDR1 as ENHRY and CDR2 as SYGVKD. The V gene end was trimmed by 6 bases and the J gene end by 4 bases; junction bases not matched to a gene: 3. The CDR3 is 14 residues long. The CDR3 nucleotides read TGTGCCATCAGCCAGGGACAGGGGAATCAGCCCCAGCATTTT. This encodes CAISQGQGNQPQHF.

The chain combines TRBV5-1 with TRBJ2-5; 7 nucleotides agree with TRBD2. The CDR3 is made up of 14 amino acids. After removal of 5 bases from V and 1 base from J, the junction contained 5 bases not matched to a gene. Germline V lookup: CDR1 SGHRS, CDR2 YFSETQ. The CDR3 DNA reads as TGCGCCAGCAGTTCCGGGGGGACCCAAGAGACCCAGTACTTC. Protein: CASSSGGTQETQYF.

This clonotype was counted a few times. The CDR3 nucleotides read TGTGCCAGCAGCTTAGTCAGGGCTAACACAGATACGCAGTATTTT. It translates to CASSLVRANTDTQYF. This chain connects TRBV11-2 to TRBJ2-3; D possibly corresponds to TRBD1 (5 bases). Between the trimmed V and J ends, which lost 1 base and 2 bases, there was a span of 10 bases. Germline assignment: CDR1 SGHAT and CDR2 FQNNGV. The CDR3 runs 15 residues.

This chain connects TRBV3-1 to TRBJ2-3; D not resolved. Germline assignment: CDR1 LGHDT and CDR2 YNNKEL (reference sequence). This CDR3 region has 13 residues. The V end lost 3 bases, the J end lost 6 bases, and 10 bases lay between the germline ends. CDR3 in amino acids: CASSHPRWDTQYF. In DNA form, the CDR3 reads TGTGCCAGCAGCCACCCCCGTTGGGATACGCAGTATTTT.

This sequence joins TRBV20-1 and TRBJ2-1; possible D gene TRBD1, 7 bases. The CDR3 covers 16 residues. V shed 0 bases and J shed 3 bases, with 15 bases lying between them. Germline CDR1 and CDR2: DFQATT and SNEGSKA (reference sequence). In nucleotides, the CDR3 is TGCAGTGCTAGAGATTCAGGGGGGCTGGACTACAATGAGCAGTTCTTC. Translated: CSARDSGGLDYNEQFF.

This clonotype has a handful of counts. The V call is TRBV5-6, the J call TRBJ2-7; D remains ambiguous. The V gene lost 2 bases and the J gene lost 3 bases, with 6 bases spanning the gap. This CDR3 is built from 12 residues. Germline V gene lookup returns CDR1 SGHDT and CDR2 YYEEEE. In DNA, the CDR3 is TGTGCCAGCAGCTTAACACGCTACGAGCAGTACTTC. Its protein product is CASSLTRYEQYF.

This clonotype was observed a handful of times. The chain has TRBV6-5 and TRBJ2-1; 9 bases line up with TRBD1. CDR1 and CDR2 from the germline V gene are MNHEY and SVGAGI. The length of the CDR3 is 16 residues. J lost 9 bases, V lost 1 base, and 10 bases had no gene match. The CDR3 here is CASSYLKGQGKTEQFF. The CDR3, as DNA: TGTGCCAGCAGTTACTTAAAAGGACAGGGGAAGACTGAGCAGTTCTTC.

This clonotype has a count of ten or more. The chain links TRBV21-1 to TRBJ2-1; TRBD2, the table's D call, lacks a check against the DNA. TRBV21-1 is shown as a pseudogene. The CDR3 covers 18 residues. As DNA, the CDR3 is TGTGCCAGCAGCTCTAGCAGGGCCCTAGCAGAATTCTACAATGAGCAGTTCTTC. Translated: CASSSSRALAEFYNEQFF.

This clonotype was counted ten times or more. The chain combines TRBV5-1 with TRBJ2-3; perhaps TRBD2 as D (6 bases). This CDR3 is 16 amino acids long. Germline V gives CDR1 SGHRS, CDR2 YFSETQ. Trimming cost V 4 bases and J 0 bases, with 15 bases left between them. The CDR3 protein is CASSAIGGLSTDTQYF. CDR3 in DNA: TGCGCCAGCAGCGCTATCGGGGGTTTGAGCACAGATACGCAGTATTTT.

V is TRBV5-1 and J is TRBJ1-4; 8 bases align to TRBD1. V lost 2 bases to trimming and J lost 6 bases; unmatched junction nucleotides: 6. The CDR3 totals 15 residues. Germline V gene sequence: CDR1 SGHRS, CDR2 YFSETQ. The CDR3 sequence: CASSFSGGEYEKLFF. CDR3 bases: TGCGCCAGCAGCTTTTCAGGGGGCGAGTATGAAAAACTGTTTTTT.

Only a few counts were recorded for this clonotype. The CDR3 DNA follows: TGTGCCAGCAGCTTACAGGGGAATGGGAATCAGCCCCAGCATTTT. It specifies CASSLQGNGNQPQHF. V is TRBV7-3 and J is TRBJ1-5, with D perhaps TRBD1 (6 bases). Trimming cost V 2 bases and J 4 bases, with 12 bases left between them. The germline gives CDR1 SGHTA, CDR2 FQGTGA. The CDR3 is made up of 15 amino acids.

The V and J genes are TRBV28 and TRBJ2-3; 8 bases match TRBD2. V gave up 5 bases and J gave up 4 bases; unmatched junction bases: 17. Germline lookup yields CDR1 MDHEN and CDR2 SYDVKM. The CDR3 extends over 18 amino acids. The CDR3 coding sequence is TGTGCCAGCAGTGCGAGCGGGAGAACCATGGTCGGTCCAGATACGCAGTATTTT. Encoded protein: CASSASGRTMVGPDTQYF.